This TCR beta chain comes out of a study of CD8+ T cells in alopecia areata. Regarding this clone: The antigen is unknown.

V lost 6 bases and J lost 4, with 10 bases in between. The CDR3 covers 13 residues. Germline values: CDR1 MNHEY, CDR2 SVGAGI. Indicated treatment: oral pan-JAK inhibitor, 5-10 mg twice daily. Overall study results and limits: Scalp samples also yield sequences from resident alphabeta T cells of normal skin. Researchers say the link of baseline CD8+ expansion to response remains uncertain, with one nonresponder. Within the top 100, expanded CD8+ clones significantly decreased with tofacitinib, as did scalp clonality.

Extracted RNA was reverse transcribed into cDNA, the sequencing template. Generated by immunoSEQ multiplex PCR, the TCRdb table keeps only in-frame clones and is missing some. The sample carries 150,000 to 200,000 clones, 60% recorded once. V and J are TRBV6-5 and TRBJ1-5; D uncertain. Here the sequenced sample was CD4+ T cells sorted from blood, taken at week 24, from a patient treated with tofacitinib. This sequence was found in a human donor with alopecia areata. The CDR3 DNA reads as TGTGCCAGCAGAATGTGGGAAAATCAGCCCCAGCATTTT. Amino acid sequence: CASRMWENQPQHF.